These 22 T cell receptor beta chains share one sample of origin, sequenced in a study of cytomegalovirus exposure and HLA in healthy donors. Primers: 60 Vbeta forward and 13 Jbeta reverse. Repertoires were generated with immunoSEQ multiplex PCR, while TCRdb's copy carries only in-frame clones and drops some. The sample holds about 170,000 clones, over 70% seen once. The sequencing sample was made of PBMCs. The receptors come from a woman aged 50 to 60 in good health and CMV-seropositive.

The sample holds one count of this clone. Distinct nucleotide sequences in the sample also encode this CDR3. The chain recombines TRBV18 with TRBJ1-1, with 7 positions matching TRBD1. This CDR3 is built from 14 residues. The germline V gene encodes CDR1 KGHSH and CDR2 LQKENI. J gave up 3 bases and V 6 bases, and 7 bases lay outside the gene matches. CDR3 protein: CASSTTGLDTEAFF. The CDR3 DNA sequence: TGTGCCAGCTCCACGACAGGGTTGGACACTGAAGCTTTCTTT.

V gene TRBV7-6 combines with J gene TRBJ2-2; D might be TRBD1 (6 bases). Germline CDR1 reads SGHVS; CDR2 reads FNYEAQ. Trimming pared 2 bases from V and 5 bases from J, leaving 12 bases between. CDR3 length: 15 amino acids. CDR3 residues: CASSLLQGGTGELFF. The DNA of the CDR3 is TGTGCCAGCAGCTTATTACAGGGTGGAACCGGGGAGCTGTTTTTT.

This chain links TRBV15 with TRBJ1-2, with TRBD1 identical over 8 bases. This CDR3 is built from 13 residues. Germline assignment: CDR1 LNHNV and CDR2 YYDKDF (reference sequence). With 1 base clipped from V and 6 bases from J, the junction kept 1 base outside the gene matches. This chain's CDR3 is CATSRGQGNGYTF. DNA for the CDR3: TGTGCCACCAGCAGAGGACAGGGGAATGGCTACACCTTC. The variable domain in full, with the rest retrieved from reference TRBV15 and TRBJ1-2, is DAMVIQNPRYQVTQFGKPVTLSCSQTLNHNVMYWYQQKSSQAPKLLFHYYDKDFNNEADTPDNFQSRRPNTSFCFLDIRSPGLGDTAMYLCATSRGQGNGYTFGSGTRLTVV.

The V call is TRBV13, the J call TRBJ2-7, with 12 positions matching TRBD1. V lost 3 bases and J lost 5; bases outside the gene matches: 5. This CDR3 has 15 residues. Germline loops: CDR1 PRHDT, CDR2 FYEKMQ (reference sequence). This CDR3 reads CASSFTGTGGDEQYF. CDR3 DNA: TGTGCCAGCAGCTTCACCGGGACAGGGGGCGACGAGCAGTACTTC.

The chain's CDR3 is CASSNRGPETQYF. In nucleotides, the CDR3 is TGTGCCAGCAGCAATCGGGGTCCGGAGACCCAGTACTTC. The V gene is TRBV21-1, the J gene TRBJ2-5; TRBD2, as called in the table, went unchecked against the DNA. TRBV21-1 is a recognized pseudogene. CDR3 length: 13 amino acids.

This chain joins TRBV5-8 and TRBJ2-1; weak D call: TRBD1 (5 bases). Germline V gives CDR1 SGHTS, CDR2 YDEGEE. This CDR3 has 17 residues. V was clipped by 5 bases and J by 0 bases, with 18 bases between them. The DNA for the CDR3 is TGTGCCAGCAGATTGCCCGTTGACAGTAACTCCTACAATGAGCAGTTCTTC. Its translation: CASRLPVDSNSYNEQFF.

The V gene is TRBV27, the J gene TRBJ2-1, with TRBD1 identical over 10 bases. Germline assignment: CDR1 MNHEY and CDR2 SMNVEV (reference sequence). The CDR3 length is 16 residues. With V trimmed by 5 bases and J by 2 bases, 6 bases remained unmatched. CDR3 residues: CASSRQGTGAYNEQFF. In nucleotides, the CDR3 is TGTGCCAGCAGTCGCCAAGGGACAGGGGCCTACAATGAGCAGTTCTTC.

The chain joins TRBV28 to TRBJ1-5, with D possibly matching TRBD1 (5 bases). The V end was cut by 8 bases, the J end by 4 bases, with 18 bases between. The CDR3 is made up of 15 amino acids. The germline CDR1 and CDR2 sequences are MDHEN and SYDVKM. The CDR3: CASGGGRQSNQPQHF. The CDR3 bases are TGTGCCAGCGGGGGGGGAAGGCAGAGTAATCAGCCCCAGCATTTT. Full variable domain (outside the CDR3, taken from reference TRBV28 and TRBJ1-5): DVKVTQSSRYLVKRTGEKVFLECVQDMDHENMFWYRQDPGLGLRLIYFSYDVKMKEKGDIPEGYSVSREKKERFSLILESASTNQTSMYLCASGGGRQSNQPQHFGDGTRLSIL.

This chain joins TRBV28 and TRBJ1-3; TRBD1 might be the D (5 bases). This CDR3 is 15 amino acids long. Trimming pared 5 bases from V and 0 bases from J, leaving 11 bases between. From germline, CDR1 is MDHEN and CDR2 SYDVKM. The CDR3 DNA follows: TGTGCCAGCAGTCGGGCCGGGGGCTCTGGAAACACCATATATTTT. As protein: CASSRAGGSGNTIYF.

The chain couples TRBV15 to TRBJ2-2; TRBD1 might be the D (6 bases). CDR1 LNHNV and CDR2 YYDKDF come from the germline V gene (reference sequence). V lost 0 bases and J lost 4, with 15 bases in between. The CDR3 length is 17 residues. CDR3 DNA sequence: TGTGCCACCAGCAGAGATTCTGGGCCAGGGGTCACCGGGGAGCTGTTTTTT. Amino acid sequence: CATSRDSGPGVTGELFF.

The genes are TRBV11-2 and TRBJ2-7; the match to TRBD2 covers 7 bases. This CDR3 spans 14 amino acids. The V segment lost 7 bases and the J segment 3 bases; nucleotides outside the gene matches: 9. Germline values: CDR1 SGHAT, CDR2 FQNNGV. The CDR3: CASNIASGYYEQYF. CDR3 DNA: TGTGCCAGCAATATTGCTAGCGGATACTACGAGCAGTACTTC.

The rearrangement joins TRBV10-3 to TRBJ1-2; no reliable D call. Germline V gene sequence: CDR1 ENHRY, CDR2 SYGVKD. Trimming cost V 3 bases and J 4 bases, with 12 bases left between them. This CDR3 spans 14 amino acids. Here the CDR3 reads CAISDGGVLYGYTF. In nucleotides, the CDR3 is TGTGCCATCAGTGATGGAGGCGTGCTCTATGGCTACACCTTC.

The table lists this clone with a few counts. CDR3 in DNA: TGTGCCAGCAGCTTAGCACAGGGGAGCACTGAAGCTTTCTTT. This encodes CASSLAQGSTEAFF. The rearrangement links TRBV5-6 to TRBJ1-1, with TRBD1 matching over 7 bases. The CDR3 sequence is 14 residues long. Germline V gene sequence: CDR1 SGHDT, CDR2 YYEEEE. The V and J ends lost 2 bases and 4 bases, in that order; junction bases with no gene match: 5.

There are a few counts of this clone. The genes are TRBV28 and TRBJ1-1; 10 bases map to TRBD1. Germline lookup yields CDR1 MDHEN and CDR2 SYDVKM. J was trimmed by 0 bases and V by 4 bases; bases with no gene match: 5. The CDR3 totals 16 residues. The CDR3 loop reads CASSSRDRGLNTEAFF. The CDR3 nucleotides are TGTGCCAGCAGTTCCAGGGACAGGGGCCTGAACACTGAAGCTTTCTTT.

The chain carries TRBV19 and TRBJ2-5, with 9 bases fitting TRBD2. Looked up from germline, CDR1 is LNHDA and CDR2 is SQIVND (reference sequence). CDR3 length equals 15 residues. With V trimmed by 2 bases and J by 7 bases, 8 bases remained unmatched. This CDR3 is CASSIRREGRGTQYF. For the CDR3, the DNA is TGTGCCAGTAGTATAAGGCGGGAGGGCCGGGGGACCCAGTACTTC.

V usage is TRBV6-5 and J usage is TRBJ1-1; tentatively, D is TRBD1 (6 bases). This CDR3 comprises 14 residues. Germline-derived CDR1 and CDR2 are MNHEY and SVGAGI. The V end was cut by 7 bases, the J end by 0 bases, with 12 bases between. In DNA form, the CDR3 reads TGTGCCAGCACTACAGGGTTCGTGAACACTGAAGCTTTCTTT. This sequence encodes CASTTGFVNTEAFF.

This CDR3 is CASSSPNPWEGSDEQFF. The CDR3 DNA follows: TGTGCCAGCAGCTCCCCAAATCCGTGGGAGGGCAGTGATGAGCAGTTCTTC. The chain carries TRBV7-8 and TRBJ2-1; 7 bases line up with TRBD2. The CDR3 runs to 17 residues. V trimming: 4 bases; J trimming: 8 bases; junction bases outside the gene matches: 17. CDR1 SGHVS and CDR2 FQNEAQ come from the germline V gene.

The V gene is TRBV29-1, the J gene TRBJ2-7, with D hard to call. V gave up 4 bases and J gave up 6 bases, with 13 bases separating them. The germline V gene encodes CDR1 SQVTM and CDR2 ANQGSEA. The CDR3 is 12 residues long. CDR3 sequence: CSVVASGSEQYF. The CDR3 DNA is TGCAGCGTTGTAGCATCCGGATCCGAGCAGTACTTC.

This clone was counted between two and nine times. The rearrangement uses TRBV11-3 and TRBJ2-1, with D possibly matching TRBD2 (5 bases). This CDR3 spans 13 amino acids. V was shortened by 4 bases and J by 5 bases, with 9 bases between the two germline ends. Germline V gives CDR1 SGHNT, CDR2 YENEEA. CDR3 sequence: CASSSQEDNEQFF. The CDR3, as DNA: TGTGCCAGCAGCTCCCAGGAGGACAATGAGCAGTTCTTC.

Regarding this clone: At one end the junction does not follow the germline gene, possibly because of a read error. The chain uses TRBV27 and TRBJ2-4; TRBD2 matches at 8 bases. The CDR3 length is 14 residues. The V gene's germline CDR1 is MNHEY and CDR2 SMNVEV (reference sequence). The CDR3 sequence is CASSLAGGENSQYF. As DNA, the CDR3 is TGTGCCAGCAGTTTAGCGGGGGGCGAAAACAGTCAGTACTTC.

The genes are TRBV28 and TRBJ1-5; D not certain. The V gene's germline CDR1 is MDHEN and CDR2 SYDVKM. Trimming pared 5 bases from V and 2 bases from J, leaving 13 bases between. This CDR3 region has 15 residues. CDR3 DNA sequence: TGTGCCAGCAGTCCGAATCCTTCAGGCAATCAGCCCCAGCATTTT. Amino acids: CASSPNPSGNQPQHF.

This clone was seen a few times. This sequence joins TRBV30 and TRBJ2-1, with 11 bases lining up with TRBD2. Germline values: CDR1 GTSNPN, CDR2 SVGIG (reference sequence). The V segment lost 2 bases and the J segment 0 bases; nucleotides outside the gene matches: 9. This CDR3 spans 18 amino acids. The CDR3 sequence is CAWSRLAGMGSSYNEQFF. The CDR3 DNA reads as TGTGCCTGGAGTCGACTAGCGGGGATGGGAAGCTCCTACAATGAGCAGTTCTTC.